The TCR beta chain under discussion was sequenced for a study of shared clonotypes between healthy human individuals. At the level of the study: Used for every donor were three CD4 naive, three CD4 memory, two CD8 naive and one CD8 memory plate.

The CDR3 loop spans 12 amino acids. Losses at the gene ends were 4 bases for V and 14 bases for J; bases not matched to a gene: 7. Per germline, CDR1 LNHDA and CDR2 SQIVND (reference sequence). The authors' processing: From ImmunoSEQ came sequences covering only the junction and carrying no quality scores, so filtering differed. Measured with immunoSEQ multiplex PCR; TCRdb has only the in-frame clones, and not every one. The V and J calls and clone size come from that table; D and trimming were worked out from the DNA. The sample holds around 1,100,000 clones, roughly 80% seen once. As concerns this clone: The likely explanation is a read error, given a far larger clone one base away. The identical CDR3 is also encoded by other nucleotide sequences in the sample.

The donors were adults (healthy and HIV-negative) with no recent acute infections or vaccinations. CD45RA+ naive and CD45RA-negative memory subsets were separated from CD4+ cells. This chain uses TRBV19 with TRBJ1-4; 7 bases map to TRBD1. The TCR comes from a man aged 18 to 30 in good health. Some clones in this sample may be carry-over from other donors' samples. Sequencing used memory CD4+ T cells from PBMCs. Noted subset: CD45RA-negative fraction. The CDR3 loop is CASSTGQAGLFF. The CDR3 bases are TGTGCCAGTAGTACCGGACAGGCAGGGCTGTTTTTT.